One TCR beta chain is described in this entry. Its specificity is not known. The data were obtained in a study of cytomegalovirus exposure and HLA in healthy donors. As for the study in general: One earlier analysis, a look at approximately 180 million T cells, found roughly 110 million unique TCR beta sequences.

PCR used 60 Vbeta primers and 13 Jbeta primers. Here immunoSEQ multiplex PCR was the method, and the copy in TCRdb shows in-frame clones only, minus some. This table lists 45,000 to 60,000 clones. The CDR3 runs 15 residues. Trimming shortened V by 3 bases and J by 2 bases, and 14 bases separated the two germline ends. Germline values: CDR1 SGDLS, CDR2 YYNGEE. Study outcomes and limitations: Three CMV-associated chains proved CMV antigen-specific in vitro.

The rearrangement links TRBV9 to TRBJ1-2; no firm D call. The sequencing sample was made of PBMCs. The clonotype originates from a male donor in good health and CMV-seronegative. CDR3 sequence reads: CASSASAGINYGYTF. Here the CDR3 DNA reads TGTGCCAGCAGCGCCAGCGCCGGGATCAACTATGGCTACACCTTC.